This entry is about one T cell receptor (beta chain). Its antigen is not identified. Libraries were prepared by immunoSEQ multiplex PCR; TCRdb keeps only in-frame clonotypes and omits some of them. The profile shows 60,000 to 80,000 clones, roughly nine tenths of them singletons. These data are taken from a study of OX40 agonist ivuxolimab in advanced cancers. In the study overall: Ivuxolimab was delivered to patients intravenously every 2 weeks at doses spanning 0.01 to 10 mg/kg. General observations from the study: Expanded peripheral T cell antigen specificity was not determined.

Trimming at V came to 0 bases and at J to 9 bases, leaving 11 bases not matched to a gene. The CDR3 consists of 17 residues. CDR1 is LGHNA and CDR2 is YNFKEQ in the germline V gene. Patients were excluded for autoimmune disease history or systemic immunosuppression. Collection of blood occurred at baseline, at cycle 4 day 1, and at cycle 7 day 1. The sequence was obtained from an adult with an advanced solid tumor such as melanoma, head and neck, liver or kidney cancer. Material: CD4+ or CD8+ T cells sorted from blood, obtained in a trial of the OX40 agonist ivuxolimab. The chain couples TRBV4-2 to TRBJ2-1; 10 bases map to TRBD2. As DNA, the CDR3 is TGTGCCAGCAGCCAAGAACCGGGACTAGCGTATGAGGGTGAGCAGTTCTTC. Amino acids: CASSQEPGLAYEGEQFF.